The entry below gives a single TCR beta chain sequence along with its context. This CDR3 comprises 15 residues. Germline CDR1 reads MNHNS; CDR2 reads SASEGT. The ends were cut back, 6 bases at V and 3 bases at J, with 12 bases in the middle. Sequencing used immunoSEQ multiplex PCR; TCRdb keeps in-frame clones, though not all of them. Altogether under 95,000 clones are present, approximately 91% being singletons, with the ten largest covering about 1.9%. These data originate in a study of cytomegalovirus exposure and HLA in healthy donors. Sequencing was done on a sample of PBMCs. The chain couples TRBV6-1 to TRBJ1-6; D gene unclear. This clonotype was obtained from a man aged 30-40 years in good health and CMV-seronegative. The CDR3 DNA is TGTGCCAGCAGCCCGATAGCAGACTATAATTCACCCCTCCACTTT. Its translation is CASSPIADYNSPLHF.